These 31 T cell receptor beta chains originate from one sample sequenced in a study of T cell clonotyping in hematopoietic cell transplantation. Sequencing used immunoSEQ multiplex PCR; TCRdb keeps in-frame clones, though not all of them. The sample lists about 19,000 clones, approximately 77% seen once, with about 17% in the top ten. As for time point: recipient sample about 28 days before transplant, after cytoreduction. The sequencing used peripheral blood mononuclear cells, collected before stem cell transplant. The source is a man aged 55 to 70 with acute myeloid leukemia. Some clones in this sample may be carry-over from other donors' samples.

The genes are TRBV4-3 and TRBJ1-2; no firm D call. Germline V CDR1 and CDR2: LGHNA, YSLEER. The V and J ends lost 4 bases and 8 bases respectively, with 14 bases between them. This CDR3 has 13 amino acids. CDR3 coding DNA: TGCGCCAGCAGCCGGACCGGGCAATTAGGCTACACCTTC. Protein sequence: CASSRTGQLGYTF.

The DNA of the CDR3 is TGTGCCAGCAGTTACATCGGACAACATCAGCCCCAGCATTTT. Its protein is CASSYIGQHQPQHF. The rearrangement uses TRBV6-5 and TRBJ1-5; a possible D gene is TRBD1 (5 bases). Germline-derived CDR1 and CDR2 are MNHEY and SVGAGI. V was shortened by 2 bases and J by 5 bases, with 10 bases between the two germline ends. This CDR3 spans 14 amino acids.

The genes are TRBV7-6 and TRBJ2-7; D possibly corresponds to TRBD2 (5 bases). The CDR3 length is 15 residues. V shed 1 base and J shed 3 bases, with 13 bases lying between them. CDR1 is SGHVS, CDR2 FNYEAQ, per germline. CDR3 in amino acids: CASSLEAGSHYEQYF. CDR3 nucleotides: TGTGCCAGCAGCTTAGAGGCGGGTTCTCACTACGAGCAGTACTTC.

This chain uses TRBV5-4 with TRBJ2-2; D might be TRBD1 (6 bases). V dropped 4 bases and J dropped 3 bases, with 16 bases sitting between them. The CDR3 loop spans 16 amino acids. Germline assignment: CDR1 SGHNT and CDR2 YYREEE (reference sequence). The CDR3 DNA follows: TGTGCCAGCAGCCCGATACAGGGCGGGTACACCGGGGAGCTGTTTTTT. This translates into CASSPIQGGYTGELFF. Variable domain in full (rest from reference TRBV5-4 and TRBJ2-2): ETGVTQSPTHLIKTRGQQVTLRCSSQSGHNTVSWYQQALGQGPQFIFQYYREEENGRGNFPPRFSGLQFPNYSSELNVNALELDDSALYLCASSPIQGGYTGELFFGEGSRLTVL.

The chain carries TRBV6-6 and TRBJ2-1; 8 bases line up with TRBD2. Germline CDR1 reads MNHNY; CDR2 reads SVGAGI (reference sequence). Germline trimming cut 6 bases from V and 6 bases from J; bases unmatched to any gene: 7. The CDR3 sequence is 14 residues long. CDR3 DNA sequence: TGTGCCAGCAGGAGCGGGGGAGTAAGCAATGAGCAGTTCTTC. It encodes CASRSGGVSNEQFF.

The V call is TRBV27, the J call TRBJ1-5, with unresolved D. V lost 9 bases and J lost 1, with 16 bases in between. Germline values: CDR1 MNHEY, CDR2 SMNVEV (reference sequence). The CDR3 length is 15 residues. The DNA of the CDR3 is TGTGCCAGGGTCATTGGCCCCGTAAGCAATCAGCCCCAGCATTTT. Translated: CARVIGPVSNQPQHF.

The CDR3 protein is CASRRDGNSPLHF. CDR3 bases: TGTGCCAGCCGCCGGGACGGGAATTCACCCCTCCACTTT. This rearrangement joins TRBV18 to TRBJ1-6; tentatively, D is TRBD1 (5 bases). CDR3 length: 13 residues. Germline lookup yields CDR1 KGHSH and CDR2 LQKENI. V was clipped by 8 bases and J by 7 bases, with 12 bases between them.

CDR3 loop: CASSPQNMNTEAFF. The CDR3 nucleotides read TGTGCCAGCAGTCCACAGAACATGAACACTGAAGCTTTCTTT. V usage is TRBV7-9 and J usage is TRBJ1-1; D not resolved. The CDR3 loop spans 14 amino acids. The V end lost 6 bases, the J end lost 0 bases, and 11 bases lay between the germline ends. In germline, CDR1 is SEHNR, CDR2 FQNEAQ (reference sequence).

This clone was recorded only once. This rearrangement joins TRBV27 to TRBJ2-7; 8 nucleotides agree with TRBD1. Looked up from germline, CDR1 is MNHEY and CDR2 is SMNVEV (reference sequence). Trimming removed 2 bases from V and 2 bases from J; junction bases left unmatched: 5. CDR3 size: 15 residues. The DNA of the CDR3 is TGTGCCAGCAGTTTAAAGCAGGGGGCGACCTACGAGCAGTACTTC. Amino acids: CASSLKQGATYEQYF.

This rearrangement joins TRBV20-1 to TRBJ1-2; 7 bases align to TRBD1. The CDR3 covers 11 residues. Germline CDR1 reads DFQATT; CDR2 reads SNEGSKA (reference sequence). The V and J ends lost 7 bases and 4 bases, in that order; junction bases with no gene match: 3. The CDR3 loop is CSGTGGYGYTF. The CDR3 coding sequence is TGCAGTGGGACAGGAGGCTATGGCTACACCTTC.

The chain links TRBV5-1 to TRBJ2-5, with 9 positions matching TRBD1. The J segment lost 2 bases and the V segment lost 0 bases, leaving 5 bases of the junction unmatched. This CDR3 has 16 residues. Germline CDR1 SGHRS, CDR2 YFSETQ. The chain's CDR3 is CASSLGPGQGQETQYF. The CDR3 nucleotides are TGCGCCAGCAGCTTGGGGCCGGGACAGGGTCAAGAGACCCAGTACTTC.

The chain links TRBV4-3 to TRBJ2-7; no reliable D call. This CDR3 is 11 amino acids long. Per germline, CDR1 LGHNA and CDR2 YSLEER. Trimming cost V 3 bases and J 5 bases, with 5 bases left between them. The CDR3, as DNA: TGCGCCAGCAGCCAGGGCCACGAGCAGTACTTC. Residues: CASSQGHEQYF.

The CDR3 sequence is CASSQGTDATNEKLFF. Here the CDR3 DNA reads TGCGCCAGCAGCCAGGGGACAGATGCAACTAATGAAAAACTGTTTTTT. The chain recombines TRBV4-1 with TRBJ1-4; 7 nucleotides match TRBD1. This CDR3 is built from 16 residues. CDR1 is MGHRA, CDR2 YSYEKL, per germline. Trimming removed 3 bases from V and 0 bases from J; junction bases left unmatched: 4.

This clone was counted a few times. The J gene is TRBJ1-6, the V gene TRBV25-1; 7 bases are shared with TRBD1. CDR1 is MGHDK and CDR2 is SYGVNS in the germline V gene. V was pared by 0 bases and J by 10 bases, with 9 bases of the junction left unmatched. The CDR3 consists of 16 residues. In DNA, the CDR3 is TGTGCCAGCAGTGAATATTCGGACAGGTCATACTCACCCCTCCACTTT. Its translation is CASSEYSDRSYSPLHF.

Only a few counts were recorded for this clone. The chain joins TRBV19 to TRBJ1-5; D perhaps matches TRBD1 (5 bases). V lost 6 bases and J lost 5, with 23 bases in between. This CDR3 is built from 17 residues. Germline CDR1 is LNHDA and CDR2 is SQIVND (reference sequence). The CDR3 loop reads CASSSKEGYRTHQPQHF. In DNA form, the CDR3 reads TGTGCCAGTAGCAGCAAGGAAGGCTACAGGACCCATCAGCCCCAGCATTTT.

V gene TRBV11-1 combines with J gene TRBJ2-7; D tentatively fits TRBD1 or TRBD2 (7 bases each). The CDR3 sequence is 16 residues long. Germline V gene sequence: CDR1 SGHAT, CDR2 FQDESV (reference sequence). The germline V and J ends were trimmed by 5 bases and 0 bases, with 17 bases remaining between them. The CDR3 nucleotides read TGTGCCAGCAGCAAGGGGGCGGGGGCGACCTCCTACGAGCAGTACTTC. This sequence encodes CASSKGAGATSYEQYF.

J is TRBJ2-1 and V is TRBV19, with 9 bases identical to TRBD2. Unmatched junction bases numbered 6, after V lost 8 bases and J lost 1 base. Per germline, CDR1 LNHDA and CDR2 SQIVND (reference sequence). CDR3 length: 15 amino acids. In DNA, the CDR3 is TGTGCCAGTGCCCAGACTAGCGGATCCTACAATGAGCAGTTCTTC. Residues: CASAQTSGSYNEQFF.

DNA of the CDR3: TGTGCCAGCAGTTACTCCCAGGGGCAAACGAGTGGCTACACCTTC. Translated: CASSYSQGQTSGYTF. The chain has TRBV6-5 and TRBJ1-2; the D gene is possibly TRBD1 (6 bases). V dropped 0 bases and J dropped 7 bases, with 15 bases sitting between them. Germline V gene data show CDR1 as MNHEY and CDR2 as SVGAGI. The CDR3 extends over 15 amino acids.

The genes are TRBV28 and TRBJ1-4; possible D gene TRBD1, 5 bases. The germline V gene has CDR1 MDHEN and CDR2 SYDVKM. The CDR3 loop spans 15 amino acids. Trimming removed 5 bases from V and 6 bases from J, with 16 bases in between. Here the CDR3 reads CASSPQSGADEKLFF. In DNA form, the CDR3 reads TGTGCCAGCAGTCCCCAGTCTGGGGCTGATGAAAAACTGTTTTTT.

The V call is TRBV14, the J call TRBJ1-4; D unclear. The CDR3 length is 13 residues. From germline, CDR1 is SGHDN and CDR2 FVKESK. Trimming took off 4 bases at V and 10 bases at J, with 13 bases between the two ends. CDR3 DNA sequence: TGTGCCAGCAGCCGGGGAGTCCCGGGAAAACTGTTTTTT. Translating it yields CASSRGVPGKLFF.

The rearrangement uses TRBV2 and TRBJ1-3; no reliable D call. Trimming removed 1 base from V and 3 bases from J, with 7 bases in between. The CDR3 length is 14 residues. The V gene's germline CDR1 is SNHLY and CDR2 FYNNEI. The CDR3 sequence is CASSEVAGGNTIYF. DNA for the CDR3: TGTGCCAGCAGTGAAGTTGCGGGTGGAAACACCATATATTTT.

This chain uses TRBV7-2 with TRBJ2-3; 8 bases align to TRBD2. This CDR3 spans 13 amino acids. Germline CDR1 SGHTA, CDR2 FQGNSA. The V segment lost 0 bases and the J segment 14 bases; nucleotides outside the gene matches: 7. The CDR3 here is CASSLAGLEIRYF. The CDR3 nucleotides read TGTGCCAGCAGCTTAGCGGGACTAGAAATCCGGTATTTT.

The chain has TRBV7-3 and TRBJ2-3; the match to TRBD2 covers 7 bases. From germline, CDR1 is SGHTA and CDR2 FQGTGA. CDR3 size: 15 residues. V lost 5 bases and J lost 0; bases outside the gene matches: 5. CDR3 bases: TGTGCCAGCAGCGTACTAGCGTCTAGCACAGATACGCAGTATTTT. Its translation is CASSVLASSTDTQYF.

The chain carries TRBV6-5 and TRBJ2-7; D is possibly TRBD2 (5 bases). From germline, CDR1 is MNHEY and CDR2 SVGAGI. V gave up 4 bases and J gave up 2 bases, with 15 bases separating them. CDR3 length equals 15 residues. CDR3 region: CASSFEGTSAYEQYF. The CDR3 coding sequence is TGTGCCAGCAGTTTCGAGGGAACTTCTGCCTACGAGCAGTACTTC.

This chain connects TRBV4-3 to TRBJ1-2, with a possible D match to TRBD1 (5 bases). V lost 2 bases and J lost 1, with 14 bases in between. Per germline, CDR1 LGHNA and CDR2 YSLEER. There are 16 residues in the CDR3. CDR3 nucleotide sequence: TGCGCCAGCAGCCAAATGGTCGGGGACCTTAACTATGGCTACACCTTC. Residues: CASSQMVGDLNYGYTF.

The chain is built from TRBV2 and TRBJ1-1; tentatively, D is TRBD1 (6 bases). Germline loops: CDR1 SNHLY, CDR2 FYNNEI. V lost 5 bases to trimming and J lost 3 bases, with 13 bases between them. The CDR3 totals 14 residues. As DNA, the CDR3 is TGTGCCAGCAGTTTTGACAGGCGGGACACTGAAGCTTTCTTT. This gives the protein CASSFDRRDTEAFF.

J is TRBJ2-7 and V is TRBV11-3; tentatively, D is TRBD1 (7 bases). The CDR3 contains 16 residues. V was clipped by 3 bases and J by 0 bases, with 15 bases between them. Germline V gene sequence: CDR1 SGHNT, CDR2 YENEEA. The CDR3 protein is CASSFGRGTASYEQYF. For the CDR3, the DNA is TGTGCCAGCAGCTTTGGGCGCGGGACAGCCTCCTACGAGCAGTACTTC. The variable domain in full, with the rest retrieved from reference TRBV11-3 and TRBJ2-7, is EAGVVQSPRYKIIEKKQPVAFWCNPISGHNTLYWYLQNLGQGPELLIRYENEEAVDDSQLPKDRFSAERLKGVDSTLKIQPAELGDSAVYLCASSFGRGTASYEQYFGPGTRLTVT.

In this sample, this clone turned up a few times. This chain joins TRBV28 and TRBJ1-1; no clear D. CDR3 size: 11 residues. The ends were cut back, 7 bases at V and 12 bases at J, with 15 bases in the middle. Looked up from germline, CDR1 is MDHEN and CDR2 is SYDVKM. CDR3 nucleotide sequence: TGTGCCAGCACAAGCCCCGTAGGTCCTTTCTTT. As protein: CASTSPVGPFF.

This chain connects TRBV7-9 to TRBJ1-1; weak D call: TRBD1 (5 bases). The CDR3 loop spans 14 amino acids. V lost 3 bases and J lost 0, with 8 bases in between. The germline gives CDR1 SEHNR, CDR2 FQNEAQ (reference sequence). The DNA of the CDR3 is TGTGCCAGCAGCTTGACGACAGTGAACACTGAAGCTTTCTTT. It is translated as CASSLTTVNTEAFF.

This clone has more than one count but fewer than ten. The CDR3 nucleotides are TGTGCCAGCAGTGCCAGCGGGGGTAACATTCAGTACTTC. It is translated as CASSASGGNIQYF. J is TRBJ2-4 and V is TRBV2, with TRBD2 identical over 8 bases. The CDR3 loop spans 13 amino acids. In germline, CDR1 is SNHLY, CDR2 FYNNEI. V was pared by 4 bases and J by 7 bases, with 3 bases of the junction left unmatched.

This clone has only a few counts. The V gene is TRBV6-5, the J gene TRBJ1-1, with TRBD1 identical over 9 bases. The germline gives CDR1 MNHEY, CDR2 SVGAGI. Trimming removed 5 bases from V and 5 bases from J; junction bases left unmatched: 9. The CDR3 is 15 amino acids. CDR3 residues: CASSPRTGEGTEAFF. CDR3 DNA sequence: TGTGCCAGCAGTCCAAGGACAGGGGAAGGTACTGAAGCTTTCTTT.